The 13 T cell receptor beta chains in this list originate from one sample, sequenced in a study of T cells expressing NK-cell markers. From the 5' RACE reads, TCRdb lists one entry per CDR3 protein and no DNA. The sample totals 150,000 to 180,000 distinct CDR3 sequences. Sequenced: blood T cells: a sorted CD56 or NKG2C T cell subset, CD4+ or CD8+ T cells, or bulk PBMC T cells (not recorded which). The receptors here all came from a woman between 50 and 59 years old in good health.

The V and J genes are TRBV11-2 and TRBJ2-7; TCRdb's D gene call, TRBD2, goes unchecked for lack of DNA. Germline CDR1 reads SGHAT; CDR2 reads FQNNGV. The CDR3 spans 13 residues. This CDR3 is CASRPLDSYEQYF.

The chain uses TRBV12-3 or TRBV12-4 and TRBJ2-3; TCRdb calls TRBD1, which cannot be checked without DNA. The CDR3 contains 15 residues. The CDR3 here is CASSYRDRSTDTQYF.

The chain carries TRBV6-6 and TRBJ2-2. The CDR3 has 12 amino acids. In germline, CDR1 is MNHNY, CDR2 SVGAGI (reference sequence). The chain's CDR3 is CASSSSPGELFF.

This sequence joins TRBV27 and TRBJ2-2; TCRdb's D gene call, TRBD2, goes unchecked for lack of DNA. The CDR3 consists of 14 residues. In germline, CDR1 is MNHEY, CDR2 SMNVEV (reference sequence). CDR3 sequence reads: CASRPLGNTGELFF.

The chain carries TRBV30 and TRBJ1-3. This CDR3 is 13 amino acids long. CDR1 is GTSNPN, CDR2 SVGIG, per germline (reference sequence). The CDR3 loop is CAWSVSSGNTIYF.

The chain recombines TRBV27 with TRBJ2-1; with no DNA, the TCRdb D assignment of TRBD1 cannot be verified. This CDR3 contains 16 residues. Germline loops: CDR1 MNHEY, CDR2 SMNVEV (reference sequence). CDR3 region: CATQGWGTDAYNEQFF.

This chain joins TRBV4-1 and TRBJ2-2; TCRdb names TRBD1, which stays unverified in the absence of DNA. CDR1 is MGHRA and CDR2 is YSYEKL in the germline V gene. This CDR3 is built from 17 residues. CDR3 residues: CASSLSYGTEGAGELFF.

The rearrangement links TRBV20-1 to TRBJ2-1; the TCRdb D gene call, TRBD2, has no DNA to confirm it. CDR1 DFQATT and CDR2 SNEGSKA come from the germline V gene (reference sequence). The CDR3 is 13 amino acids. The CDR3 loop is CSAGREGSNEQFF.

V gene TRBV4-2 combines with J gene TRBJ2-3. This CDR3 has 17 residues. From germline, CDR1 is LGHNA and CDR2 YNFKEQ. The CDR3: CASSQDPGGTSTDTQYF.

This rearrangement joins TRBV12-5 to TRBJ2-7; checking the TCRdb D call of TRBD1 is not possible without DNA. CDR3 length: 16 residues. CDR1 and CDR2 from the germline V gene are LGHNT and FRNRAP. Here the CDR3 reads CASGLVPADTSYEQYF. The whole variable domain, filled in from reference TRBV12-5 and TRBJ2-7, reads DARVTQTPRHKVTEMGQEVTMRCQPILGHNTVFWYRQTMMQGLELLAYFRNRAPLDDSGMPKDRFSAEMPDATLATLKIQPSEPRDSAVYFCASGLVPADTSYEQYFGPGTRLTVT.

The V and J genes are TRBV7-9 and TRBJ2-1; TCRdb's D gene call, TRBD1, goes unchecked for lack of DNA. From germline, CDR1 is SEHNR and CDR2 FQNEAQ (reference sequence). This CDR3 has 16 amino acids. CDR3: CASSSLGTLSYNEQFF. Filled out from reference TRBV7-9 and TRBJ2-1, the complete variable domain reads DTGVSQNPRHKITKRGQNVTFRCDPISEHNRLYWYRQTLGQGPEFLTYFQNEAQLEKSRLLSDRFSAERPKGSFSTLEIQRTEQGDSAMYLCASSSLGTLSYNEQFFGPGTRLTVL.

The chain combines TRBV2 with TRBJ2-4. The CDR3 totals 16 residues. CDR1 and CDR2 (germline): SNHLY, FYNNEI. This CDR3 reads CASSEAYRLAKNIQYF.

This CDR3 reads CASSSWDRQNTGELFF. The rearrangement joins TRBV6-5 to TRBJ2-2; with no DNA, the TCRdb D assignment of TRBD1 cannot be verified. Germline V lookup: CDR1 MNHEY, CDR2 SVGAGI. The CDR3 runs 16 residues.